The text below deals with one T cell receptor beta chain. No antigen is known for it. The CDR3 runs to 15 residues. The trim removed 2 bases at V and 5 bases at J, leaving 5 bases unmatched. Germline CDR1 MGHRA, CDR2 YSYEKL. Together with a sample-barcoded 5' primer, a J-beta primer mix was included in a second PCR lasting roughly 7 to 11 cycles. MiXCR was run by TCRdb on the 5' RACE reads, yielding one entry per CDR3 protein. The sample yields 550,000 to 650,000 distinct CDR3 sequences, 27% seen once. This record comes from a study of blood T cells in healthy people across ages. Study findings and constraints: Those diversity estimates obtained from one million T cells were thought to be underestimates.

The same sample was also studied in work on T cells of mothers and their children.

Input material: blood. The V gene is TRBV4-1, the J gene TRBJ2-5; 10 bases fit TRBD1. The TCR was taken from a boy between 2 and 10 years old in good health. CDR3 coding DNA: TGCGCCAGCAGCCAACCAGGACAGGGGGGGGAGACCCAGTACTTC. Translated, it gives CASSQPGQGGETQYF.